This TCR beta chain was captured in a study of shared clonotypes between healthy human individuals. Overall study findings and caveats: Clonotypes not shared had lower generation probabilities than those common to all four donors.

CDR1 and CDR2 (germline): LNHNV, YYDKDF (reference sequence). This CDR3 comprises 20 residues. V gave up 5 bases and J gave up 0 bases; unmatched junction bases: 16. Concerning this clone: No antigen is known for it.

Clones were read by immunoSEQ multiplex PCR, and TCRdb kept only the in-frame ones, dropping some. In the table there are roughly 1,000,000 clones, around 78% of which are singletons. Sequenced material: memory CD4+ T cells from PBMCs. Subset meaning: CD45RA-negative fraction. This TCR came from a man younger than 30 in good health. Some clones in this sample may be carry-over from other donors' samples. V usage is TRBV15 and J usage is TRBJ2-1; TRBD1 aligns across 10 bases. The CDR3 sequence is CATSHPPGTGARSSYNEQFF. DNA for the CDR3: TGTGCCACCAGCCATCCCCCGGGGACAGGGGCGAGAAGCTCCTACAATGAGCAGTTCTTC.